This T cell receptor beta chain was identified during a study of blood T cell repertoires in COVID-19. About the research overall: Both acute and convalescent COVID-19 samples were obtained from the United States, Italy and Spain. The cDNA or gDNA used as material had been derived from T cells, B-cell-depleted T cells, or PBMCs.

In the authors' methods: Reference gene primers were amplified, and this amplification served to estimate nucleated cell counts. Clones were sequenced by immunoSEQ multiplex PCR, and TCRdb holds only the in-frame ones, with some missing. V, J and clone size are those of that table, while D and trimming were read from the DNA. The sample shows hundreds of thousands of clones, around 90% of them seen only once. Trimming cost V 5 bases and J 5 bases, with 10 bases left between them. There are 13 residues in the CDR3. Germline CDR1 SEHNR, CDR2 FQNEAQ (reference sequence). V is TRBV7-9 and J is TRBJ2-1; no clear D gene. This TCR was recovered from a woman between 18 and 29 years old who had recovered from COVID-19. The sample consisted of peripheral blood. The DNA of the CDR3 is TGTGCCAGCAGCAATGACTGGGACAATGAGCAGTTCTTC. Its protein is CASSNDWDNEQFF.